This paragraph covers one TCR beta chain sequence. The antigen remains undetermined. This CDR3 is 14 amino acids long. The V and J ends lost 3 bases and 3 bases respectively, with 12 bases between them. Per the germline V gene, CDR1 is SNHLY and CDR2 is FYNNEI. Some clones are missing from TCRdb's copy, which holds only in-frame ones; the method was immunoSEQ multiplex PCR. Of 25,000 to 30,000 clones in the sample, around four fifths were seen once. The sample belongs to a study of OX40 agonist ivuxolimab in advanced cancers. Study findings and constraints: Fewer expanded clones were found on average in CD4+ than in CD8+ T cells.

The V and J genes are TRBV2 and TRBJ2-7, with D possibly TRBD1 on 7 matching bases. The sequenced sample was CD4+ or CD8+ T cells sorted from blood, obtained in a trial of the OX40 agonist ivuxolimab. The TCR sequence derives from an adult with an advanced solid tumor such as melanoma, head and neck, liver or kidney cancer. The CDR3 nucleotides are TGTGCCAGCAGTGAGGGCAGGGGGGTCTACGAGCAGTACTTC. This codes for CASSEGRGVYEQYF.